The clone carrying this T cell receptor (beta chain) was recorded a few times. As yet, its antigen is unknown. The data belong to a study of T cells in Graves' hyperthyroidism and ophthalmopathy. Background on the study: The initial diagnosis was the point when peripheral blood was collected, ahead of any treatment. Findings of the study overall: Blood samples included most of the expanded thyroid clonotypes exceeding 0.001.

TCR beta CDR3 regions were amplified from RNA transcripts. The HTBI primer set served for first-round RT-PCR of the TCR CDR3. Using its own MiXCR run on the multiplex PCR reads, TCRdb lists one record per CDR3 protein. The sample lists approximately 600,000 distinct CDR3 sequences, less than 25% occurring once. J was trimmed by 6 bases and V by 5 bases; bases with no gene match: 8. The CDR3 spans 14 residues. Germline V lookup: CDR1 SGHDN, CDR2 FVKESK. On the basis of clinical symptoms, serum thyroxine and TRAb, thyroid ultrasound and orbital computed tomography, diagnoses were made. Fresh peripheral blood, more than 8 ml of it, supplied the PBMCs.

The V and J genes are TRBV14 and TRBJ2-5, with 8 bases aligning to TRBD1. Sequencing was performed on blood. The receptor comes from a man aged 30 to 45 with Graves' ophthalmopathy. The CDR3 DNA reads TGTGCCAGCAGCGAACCAGGGGGCCGGAAGACCCAGTACTTC. It encodes CASSEPGGRKTQYF.